This T cell receptor beta chain was identified during a study of T cell clones after liver transplantation. A word on this clone: Its antigen is currently unknown.

The CDR3 runs to 15 residues. Germline V gene sequence: CDR1 LNHNV, CDR2 YYDKDF (reference sequence). V shed 0 bases and J shed 1 base, with 10 bases lying between them. Measured with immunoSEQ multiplex PCR; TCRdb has only the in-frame clones, and not every one. The sample has around 60,000 clones, 65% to 75% seen once. Findings and limits, study-wide: A significant post-transplant drop in circulating graft-donor-reactive CD4 TCRbeta sequences occurred in most of the 8 subjects.

The chain is built from TRBV15 and TRBJ2-7, with TRBD2 as a possible D gene (6 bases). The input for sequencing was CD4+ T cells from blood, taken before liver transplant. The sequence was obtained from a human donor who received a liver transplant. CDR3 coding DNA: TGTGCCACCAGCAGAGATGGAGGGCTGTCCTACGAGCAGTACTTC. It codes for CATSRDGGLSYEQYF.